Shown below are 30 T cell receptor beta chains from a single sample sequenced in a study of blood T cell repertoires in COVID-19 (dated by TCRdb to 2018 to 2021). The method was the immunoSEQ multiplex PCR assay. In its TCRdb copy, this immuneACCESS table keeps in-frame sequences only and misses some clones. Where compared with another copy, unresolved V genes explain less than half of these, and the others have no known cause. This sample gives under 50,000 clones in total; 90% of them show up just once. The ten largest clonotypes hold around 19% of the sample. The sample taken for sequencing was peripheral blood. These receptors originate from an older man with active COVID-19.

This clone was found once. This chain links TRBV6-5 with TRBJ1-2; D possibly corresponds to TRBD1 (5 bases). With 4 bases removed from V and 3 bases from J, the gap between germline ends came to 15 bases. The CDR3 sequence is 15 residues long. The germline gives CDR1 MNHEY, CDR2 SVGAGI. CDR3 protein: CASSSPGGGYYGYTF. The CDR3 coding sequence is TGTGCCAGCAGTTCCCCAGGCGGGGGGTACTATGGCTACACCTTC.

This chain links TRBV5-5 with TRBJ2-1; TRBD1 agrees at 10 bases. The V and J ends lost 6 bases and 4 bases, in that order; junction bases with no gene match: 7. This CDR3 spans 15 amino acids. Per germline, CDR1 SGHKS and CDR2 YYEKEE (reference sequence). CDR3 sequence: CASIRDRGTYNEQFF. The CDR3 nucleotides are TGTGCCAGCATCCGGGACAGGGGTACTTACAATGAGCAGTTCTTC.

CDR3 residues: CASSHEARNYYEQYF. The DNA of the CDR3 is TGCGCCAGCAGCCATGAGGCGCGGAATTACTACGAGCAGTACTTC. The V gene is TRBV4-3, the J gene TRBJ2-7; D not resolved. From germline, CDR1 is LGHNA and CDR2 YSLEER. The CDR3 covers 15 residues. The germline V and J ends were trimmed by 3 bases and 3 bases, with 15 bases remaining between them.

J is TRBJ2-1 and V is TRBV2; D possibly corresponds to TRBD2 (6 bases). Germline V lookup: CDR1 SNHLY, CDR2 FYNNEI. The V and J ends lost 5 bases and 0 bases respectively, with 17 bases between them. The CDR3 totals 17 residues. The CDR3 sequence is CASSPVSRRGSYNEQFF. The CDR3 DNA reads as TGTGCCAGCAGTCCGGTCTCGCGGAGGGGCTCCTACAATGAGCAGTTCTTC.

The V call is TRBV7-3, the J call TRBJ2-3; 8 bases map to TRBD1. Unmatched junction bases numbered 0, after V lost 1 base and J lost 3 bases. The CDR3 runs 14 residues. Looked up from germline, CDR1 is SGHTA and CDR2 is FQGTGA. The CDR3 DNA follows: TGTGCCAGCAGCTTAAGGGACAGGACAGATACGCAGTATTTT. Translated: CASSLRDRTDTQYF.

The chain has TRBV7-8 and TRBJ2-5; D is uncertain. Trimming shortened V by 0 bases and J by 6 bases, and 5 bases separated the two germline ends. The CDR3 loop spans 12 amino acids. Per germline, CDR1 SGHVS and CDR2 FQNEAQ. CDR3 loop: CASSLALKTQYF. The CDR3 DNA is TGTGCCAGCAGCTTAGCACTCAAGACCCAGTACTTC.

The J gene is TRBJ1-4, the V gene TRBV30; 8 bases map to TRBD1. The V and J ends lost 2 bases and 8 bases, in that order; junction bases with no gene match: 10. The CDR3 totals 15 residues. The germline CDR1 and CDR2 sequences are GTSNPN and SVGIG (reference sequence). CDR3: CAWSRTTGVAEKLFF. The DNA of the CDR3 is TGTGCCTGGAGTAGGACGACAGGGGTCGCGGAAAAACTGTTTTTT.

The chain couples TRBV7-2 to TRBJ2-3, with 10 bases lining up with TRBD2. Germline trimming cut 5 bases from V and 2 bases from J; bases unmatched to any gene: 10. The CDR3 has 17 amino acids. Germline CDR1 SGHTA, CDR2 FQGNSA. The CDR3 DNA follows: TGTGCCAGCAGCAACCATCTTCTAGCGGGGGCCACAGATACGCAGTATTTT. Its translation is CASSNHLLAGATDTQYF.

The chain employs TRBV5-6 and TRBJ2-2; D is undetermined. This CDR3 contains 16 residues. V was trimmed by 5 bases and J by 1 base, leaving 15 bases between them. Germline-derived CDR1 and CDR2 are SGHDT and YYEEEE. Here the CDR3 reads CASSLGGYENTGELFF. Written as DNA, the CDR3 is TGTGCCAGCAGTCTTGGCGGTTACGAGAACACCGGGGAGCTGTTTTTT.

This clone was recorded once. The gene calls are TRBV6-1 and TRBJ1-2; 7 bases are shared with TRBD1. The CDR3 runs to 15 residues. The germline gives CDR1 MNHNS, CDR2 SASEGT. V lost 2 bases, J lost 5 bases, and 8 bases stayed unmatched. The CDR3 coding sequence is TGTGCCAGCAGTGAACAGCTGGGGACAGAGTATGGCTACACCTTC. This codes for CASSEQLGTEYGYTF.

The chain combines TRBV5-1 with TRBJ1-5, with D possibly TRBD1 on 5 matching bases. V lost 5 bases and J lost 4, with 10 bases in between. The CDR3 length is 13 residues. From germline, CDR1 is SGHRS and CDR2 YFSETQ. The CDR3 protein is CASSKDKNQPQHF. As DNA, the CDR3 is TGCGCCAGCAGTAAGGACAAGAATCAGCCCCAGCATTTT.

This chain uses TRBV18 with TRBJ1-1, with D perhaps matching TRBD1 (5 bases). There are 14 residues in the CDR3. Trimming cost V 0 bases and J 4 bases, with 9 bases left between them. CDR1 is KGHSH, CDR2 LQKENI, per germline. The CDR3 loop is CASSPPGGGTEAFF. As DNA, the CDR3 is TGTGCCAGCTCACCACCGGGCGGGGGCACTGAAGCTTTCTTT.

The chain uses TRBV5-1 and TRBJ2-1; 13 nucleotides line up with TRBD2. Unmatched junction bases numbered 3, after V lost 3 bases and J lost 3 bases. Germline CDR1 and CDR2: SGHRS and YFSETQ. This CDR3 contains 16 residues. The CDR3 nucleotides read TGCGCCAGCAGCTCCGGACTAGCGGGAGTCTACAATGAGCAGTTCTTC. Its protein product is CASSSGLAGVYNEQFF.

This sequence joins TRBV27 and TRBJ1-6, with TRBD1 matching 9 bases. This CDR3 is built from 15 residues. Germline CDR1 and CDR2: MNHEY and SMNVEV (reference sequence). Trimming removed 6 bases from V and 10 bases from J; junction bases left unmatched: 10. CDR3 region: CASRVDRGIGSPLHF. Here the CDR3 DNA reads TGTGCCAGCAGAGTGGACAGGGGAATTGGATCACCCCTCCACTTT.

This CDR3 is CASSLWNRGNTEAFF. In DNA form, the CDR3 reads TGTGCCAGCAGCTTGTGGAACAGGGGAAACACTGAAGCTTTCTTT. The chain joins TRBV5-6 to TRBJ1-1; 7 bases align to TRBD1. The CDR3 covers 15 residues. Germline V gene lookup returns CDR1 SGHDT and CDR2 YYEEEE. V lost 1 base, J lost 2 bases, and 5 bases stayed unmatched. Full variable domain (remainder filled in from reference TRBV5-6 and TRBJ1-1): DAGVTQSPTHLIKTRGQQVTLRCSPKSGHDTVSWYQQALGQGPQFIFQYYEEEERQRGNFPDRFSGHQFPNYSSELNVNALLLGDSALYLCASSLWNRGNTEAFFGQGTRLTVV.

The CDR3 nucleotides read TGTGCCAGCAGCCCTATTGGCAGGGGTGACACTGAAGCTTTCTTT. Amino acids: CASSPIGRGDTEAFF. V and J are TRBV7-9 and TRBJ1-1, with D perhaps TRBD1 (6 bases). CDR1 is SEHNR and CDR2 is FQNEAQ in the germline V gene (reference sequence). V lost 5 bases to trimming and J lost 3 bases, with 16 bases between them. CDR3 length equals 15 residues.

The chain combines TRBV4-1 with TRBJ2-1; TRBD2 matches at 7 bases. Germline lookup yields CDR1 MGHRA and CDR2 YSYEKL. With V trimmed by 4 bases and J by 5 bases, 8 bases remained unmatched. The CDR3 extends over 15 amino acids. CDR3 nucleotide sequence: TGCGCCAGCAGCCGGAAACCCGGGACTAACAATGAGCAGTTCTTC. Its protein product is CASSRKPGTNNEQFF.

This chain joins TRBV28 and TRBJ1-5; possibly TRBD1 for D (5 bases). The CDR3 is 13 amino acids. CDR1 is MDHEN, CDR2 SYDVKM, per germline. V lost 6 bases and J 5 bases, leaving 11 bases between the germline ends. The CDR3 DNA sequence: TGTGCCAGCAGGGTGGCAGGGTATCAGCCCCAGCATTTT. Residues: CASRVAGYQPQHF. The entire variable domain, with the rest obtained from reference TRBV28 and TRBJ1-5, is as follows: DVKVTQSSRYLVKRTGEKVFLECVQDMDHENMFWYRQDPGLGLRLIYFSYDVKMKEKGDIPEGYSVSREKKERFSLILESASTNQTSMYLCASRVAGYQPQHFGDGTRLSIL.

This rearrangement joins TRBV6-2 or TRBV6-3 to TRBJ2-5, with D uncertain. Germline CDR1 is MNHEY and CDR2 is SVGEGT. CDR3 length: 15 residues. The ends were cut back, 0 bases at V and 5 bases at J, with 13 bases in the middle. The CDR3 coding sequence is TGTGCCAGCAGTTACTCGTCCTACCCTCGGGAGACCCAGTACTTC. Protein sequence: CASSYSSYPRETQYF.

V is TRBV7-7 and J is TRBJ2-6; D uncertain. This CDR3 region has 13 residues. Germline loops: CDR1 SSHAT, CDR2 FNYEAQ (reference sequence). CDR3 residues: CASRPSGANVLTF. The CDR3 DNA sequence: TGTGCTAGCCGCCCCAGTGGGGCCAACGTCCTGACTTTC. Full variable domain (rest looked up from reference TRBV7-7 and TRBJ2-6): GAGVSQSPRYKVTKRGQDVTLRCDPISSHATLYWYQQALGQGPEFLTYFNYEAQPDKSGLPSDRFSAERPEGSISTLTIQRTEQRDSAMYRCASRPSGANVLTFGAGSRLTVL.

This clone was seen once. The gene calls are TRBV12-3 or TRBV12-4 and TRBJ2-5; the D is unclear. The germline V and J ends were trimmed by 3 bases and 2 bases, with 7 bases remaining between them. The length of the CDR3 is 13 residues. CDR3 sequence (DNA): TGTGCCAGCAGTTTGGCTCAGCAAGAGACCCAGTACTTC. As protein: CASSLAQQETQYF.

In DNA form, the CDR3 reads TGTGCCAGCAGCTCAAACTCAAGGGGCAGATACGAGCAGTACTTC. Translation gives CASSSNSRGRYEQYF. The chain links TRBV6-5 to TRBJ2-7, with D possibly being TRBD1 (5 bases). Germline assignment: CDR1 MNHEY and CDR2 SVGAGI. V shed 6 bases and J shed 4 bases, with 19 bases lying between them. This CDR3 is 15 amino acids long.

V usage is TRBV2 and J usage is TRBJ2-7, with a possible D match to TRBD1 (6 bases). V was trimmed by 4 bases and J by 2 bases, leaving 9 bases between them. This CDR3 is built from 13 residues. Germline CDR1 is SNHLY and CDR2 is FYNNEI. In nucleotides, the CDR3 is TGTGCCAGCAGTGGACAGGTAACCTACGAGCAGTACTTC. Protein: CASSGQVTYEQYF.

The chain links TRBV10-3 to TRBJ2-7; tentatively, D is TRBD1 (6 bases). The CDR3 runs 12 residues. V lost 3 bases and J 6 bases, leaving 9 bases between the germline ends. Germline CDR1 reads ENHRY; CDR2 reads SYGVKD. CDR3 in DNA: TGTGCCATCAGTGAACAGGACAGCGAGCAGTACTTC. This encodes CAISEQDSEQYF.

CDR3 region: CATSRAPPGTVGNTIYF. DNA of the CDR3: TGTGCCACCAGCAGAGCACCGCCTGGGACAGTAGGAAACACCATATATTTT. The rearrangement uses TRBV15 and TRBJ1-3; 7 positions agree with TRBD1. V lost 1 base to trimming and J lost 4 bases; unmatched junction nucleotides: 10. Germline V lookup: CDR1 LNHNV, CDR2 YYDKDF (reference sequence). The CDR3 runs to 17 residues.

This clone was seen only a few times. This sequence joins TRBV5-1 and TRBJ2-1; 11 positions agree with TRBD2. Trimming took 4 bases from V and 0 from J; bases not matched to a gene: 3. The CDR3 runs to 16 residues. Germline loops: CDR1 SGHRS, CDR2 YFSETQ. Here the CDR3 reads CASSRGTSGSYNEQFF. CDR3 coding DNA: TGCGCCAGCAGCCGAGGGACTAGCGGCTCCTACAATGAGCAGTTCTTC. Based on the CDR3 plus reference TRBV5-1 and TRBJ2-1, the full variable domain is KAGVTQTPRYLIKTRGQQVTLSCSPISGHRSVSWYQQTPGQGLQFLFEYFSETQRNKGNFPGRFSGRQFSNSRSEMNVSTLELGDSALYLCASSRGTSGSYNEQFFGPGTRLTVL.

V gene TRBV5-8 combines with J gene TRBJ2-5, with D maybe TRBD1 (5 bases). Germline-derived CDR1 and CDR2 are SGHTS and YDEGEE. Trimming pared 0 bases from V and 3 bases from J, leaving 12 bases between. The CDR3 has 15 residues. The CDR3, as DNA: TGTGCCAGCAGCTTGGGGCGGTCAGGGAAAGAGACCCAGTACTTC. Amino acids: CASSLGRSGKETQYF.

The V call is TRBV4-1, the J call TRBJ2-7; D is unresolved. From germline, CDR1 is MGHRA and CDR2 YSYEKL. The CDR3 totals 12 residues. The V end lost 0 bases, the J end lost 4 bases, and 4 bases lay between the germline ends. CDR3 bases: TGCGCCAGCAGCCAAGATCGGTACGAGCAGTACTTC. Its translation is CASSQDRYEQYF.

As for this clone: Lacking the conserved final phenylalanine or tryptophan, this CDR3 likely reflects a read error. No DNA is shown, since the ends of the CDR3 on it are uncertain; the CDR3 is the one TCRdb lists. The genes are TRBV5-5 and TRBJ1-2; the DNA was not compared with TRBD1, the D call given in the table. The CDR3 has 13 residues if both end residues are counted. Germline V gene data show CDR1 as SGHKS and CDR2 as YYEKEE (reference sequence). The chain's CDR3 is CASSLLSQGEPLL.

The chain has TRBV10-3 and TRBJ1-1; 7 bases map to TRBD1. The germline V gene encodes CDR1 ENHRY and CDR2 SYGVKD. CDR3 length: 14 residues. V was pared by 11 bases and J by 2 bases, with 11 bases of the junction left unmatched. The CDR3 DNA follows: TGTGCCTCGACCTCCAGGGGGAGTAACACTGAAGCTTTCTTT. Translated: CASTSRGSNTEAFF.